The sample holds a few counts of the clone carrying this TCR beta chain. The data stem from a study of early T cells in non-severe SARS-CoV-2 infection. TCRdb reanalysed the 5' RACE reads using MiXCR and keeps one entry per CDR3 protein. The sample holds around 31,000 distinct CDR3 sequences, 4.5% to 7% seen once. Trimming left V 4 bases short and J 0 bases short, with 10 bases between. Germline-derived CDR1 and CDR2 are SGHRS and YFSETQ. The CDR3 extends over 15 amino acids. Sequencing was performed on whole blood. The chain employs TRBV5-1 and TRBJ2-2; D is uncertain. The sequence came from an adult who was a healthcare worker with PCR-confirmed SARS-CoV-2 infection or an uninfected control (not recorded which). The CDR3 coding sequence is TGCGCCAGCAGCCCTCAGCCGACGAACACCGGGGAGCTGTTTTTT. It specifies CASSPQPTNTGELFF.